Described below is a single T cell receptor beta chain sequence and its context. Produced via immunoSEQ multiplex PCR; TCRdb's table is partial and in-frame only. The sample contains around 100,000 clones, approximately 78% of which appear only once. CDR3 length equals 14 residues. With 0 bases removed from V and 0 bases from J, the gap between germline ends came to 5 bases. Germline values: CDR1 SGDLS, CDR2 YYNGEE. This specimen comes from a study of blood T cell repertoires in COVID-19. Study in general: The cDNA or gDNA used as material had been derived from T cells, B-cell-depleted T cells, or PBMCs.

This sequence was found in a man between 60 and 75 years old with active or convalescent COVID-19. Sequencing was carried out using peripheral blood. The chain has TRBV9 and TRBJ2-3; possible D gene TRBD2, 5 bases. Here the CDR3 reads CASSVGTSTDTQYF. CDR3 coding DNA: TGTGCCAGCAGCGTAGGGACTAGCACAGATACGCAGTATTTT. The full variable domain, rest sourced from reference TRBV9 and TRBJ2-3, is DSGVTQTPKHLITATGQRVTLRCSPRSGDLSVYWYQQSLDQGLQFLIQYYNGEERAKGNILERFSAQQFPDLHSELNLSSLELGDSALYFCASSVGTSTDTQYFGPGTRLTVL.